A single sample is the source of the 30 T cell receptor beta chains below, sequenced in a study of T cell responses to AZD1222 COVID-19 vaccine. TCRdb's table, derived via immunoSEQ multiplex PCR, lists solely in-frame clones and lacks some. Of over 70,000 clones listed, about 80% are singletons. The source was peripheral blood, collected 28 days after the second dose of the MenACWY control vaccine. The receptor source for this set is an adult who received the MenACWY meningococcal vaccine as a control.

This chain uses TRBV7-9 with TRBJ2-3; possibly TRBD1 or TRBD2 for D (5 bases each). Germline V lookup: CDR1 SEHNR, CDR2 FQNEAQ (reference sequence). The V end was cut by 0 bases, the J end by 6 bases, with 25 bases between. The CDR3 sequence is 19 residues long. The CDR3 reads CASSLALGPRARETDTQYF. The CDR3 DNA reads as TGTGCCAGCAGCTTAGCGTTGGGTCCCAGGGCCAGGGAGACGGATACGCAGTATTTT.

The V and J genes are TRBV5-8 and TRBJ2-1, with D tentatively TRBD2 (5 bases). Trimming pared 1 base from V and 15 bases from J, leaving 11 bases between. This CDR3 comprises 11 residues. CDR1 is SGHTS, CDR2 YDEGEE, per germline. The CDR3 DNA reads as TGTGCCAGCAGCTTGTGGGCCGAGGGGTTCTTC. It translates to CASSLWAEGFF.

V and J are TRBV2 and TRBJ2-7, with TRBD1 identical over 7 bases. V gave up 6 bases and J gave up 1 base; unmatched junction bases: 6. The CDR3 totals 14 residues. CDR1 is SNHLY, CDR2 FYNNEI, per germline. Here the CDR3 reads CASRRDRNSYEQYF. The CDR3 nucleotides are TGTGCCAGCAGAAGGGACAGAAATTCCTACGAGCAGTACTTC.

The count of this clone is one. The chain is built from TRBV7-2 and TRBJ2-2; 9 positions agree with TRBD2. CDR3 length: 16 amino acids. With 5 bases clipped from V and 4 bases from J, the junction kept 8 bases outside the gene matches. Germline values: CDR1 SGHTA, CDR2 FQGNSA. The CDR3 DNA sequence: TGTGCCAGCAGCCCCGCGGGGGGGCATGGCACCGGGGAGCTGTTTTTT. It specifies CASSPAGGHGTGELFF.

The chain combines TRBV5-1 with TRBJ2-6; D gene ambiguous. The length of the CDR3 is 16 residues. V dropped 0 bases and J dropped 0 bases, with 7 bases sitting between them. The germline CDR1 and CDR2 sequences are SGHRS and YFSETQ. CDR3 region: CASSLERTSGANVLTF. CDR3 nucleotide sequence: TGCGCCAGCAGCTTGGAACGCACCTCTGGGGCCAACGTCCTGACTTTC.

The CDR3 sequence is CASSADDTSGANVLTF. The CDR3 nucleotides are TGTGCCAGCAGCGCGGACGACACCTCTGGGGCCAACGTCCTGACTTTC. The V call is TRBV9, the J call TRBJ2-6, with D hard to call. Trimming removed 3 bases from V and 0 bases from J, with 10 bases in between. CDR3 size: 16 residues. CDR1 and CDR2 from the germline V gene are SGDLS and YYNGEE.

The chain links TRBV28 to TRBJ1-2; 12 bases agree with TRBD1. CDR1 is MDHEN and CDR2 is SYDVKM in the germline V gene. V lost 3 bases, J lost 6 bases, and 5 bases stayed unmatched. CDR3 length: 15 residues. The CDR3 loop reads CASSLVGQGANGYTF. CDR3 DNA sequence: TGTGCCAGCAGTTTGGTGGGACAGGGGGCGAATGGCTACACCTTC.

The chain recombines TRBV12-5 with TRBJ2-1; 9 bases map to TRBD1. Trimming cost V 1 base and J 7 bases; bases outside gene matches: 5. Looked up from germline, CDR1 is LGHNT and CDR2 is FRNRAP. There are 15 residues in the CDR3. The chain's CDR3 is CASGLDRGRTNEQFF. The CDR3 region has the DNA TGTGCTAGTGGTTTGGACAGGGGGCGTACGAATGAGCAGTTCTTC.

The rearrangement uses TRBV12-5 and TRBJ2-2; the match to TRBD2 covers 10 bases. CDR1 and CDR2 from the germline V gene are LGHNT and FRNRAP. With V trimmed by 2 bases and J by 5 bases, 5 bases remained unmatched. This CDR3 has 16 amino acids. The CDR3 nucleotides are TGTGCTAGTGGTTTGCCTAGCGGGGGTAGTACCGGGGAGCTGTTTTTT. Translating it yields CASGLPSGGSTGELFF. Full variable domain (remainder filled in from reference TRBV12-5 and TRBJ2-2): DARVTQTPRHKVTEMGQEVTMRCQPILGHNTVFWYRQTMMQGLELLAYFRNRAPLDDSGMPKDRFSAEMPDATLATLKIQPSEPRDSAVYFCASGLPSGGSTGELFFGEGSRLTVL.

This clone was seen more than once but under ten times. This chain links TRBV11-2 with TRBJ2-3; D is unclear. Germline CDR1 SGHAT, CDR2 FQNNGV. V lost 3 bases, J lost 8 bases, and 15 bases lay in between. This CDR3 has 14 amino acids. For the CDR3, the DNA is TGTGCCAGCAGCTTTAGTGGGGTTCTCTTTACGCAGTATTTT. Protein sequence: CASSFSGVLFTQYF.

The genes are TRBV12-3 or TRBV12-4 and TRBJ1-1; TRBD1 agrees at 9 bases. V shed 7 bases, J shed 6 bases, and the junction held 6 bases outside the gene matches. The CDR3 is 13 residues long. CDR3 amino acids: CASTIRQGAEAFF. For the CDR3, the DNA is TGTGCCAGCACCATCAGACAGGGGGCTGAAGCTTTCTTT.

In nucleotides, the CDR3 is TGTGCCAGCATGGTCACAGGGTCTACCTACGAGCAGTACTTC. This translates into CASMVTGSTYEQYF. The rearrangement links TRBV6-5 to TRBJ2-7; tentative D call: TRBD1 (6 bases). Trimming left V 7 bases short and J 2 bases short, with 15 bases between. The CDR3 sequence is 14 residues long. Germline-derived CDR1 and CDR2 are MNHEY and SVGAGI.

This sequence joins TRBV19 and TRBJ1-1, with 7 bases lining up with TRBD1. This CDR3 spans 14 amino acids. J gave up 4 bases and V 6 bases, and 8 bases lay outside the gene matches. CDR1 and CDR2 from the germline V gene are LNHDA and SQIVND (reference sequence). CDR3 nucleotides: TGTGCCAGTAGACCTCGACAGGGTCTCACTGAAGCTTTCTTT. Translated: CASRPRQGLTEAFF.

The V gene is TRBV5-6, the J gene TRBJ1-5, with D possibly matching TRBD1 (6 bases). The CDR3 sequence is 16 residues long. Trimming left V 0 bases short and J 3 bases short, with 13 bases between. The germline CDR1 and CDR2 sequences are SGHDT and YYEEEE. The CDR3 coding sequence is TGTGCCAGCAGCTTGGAGGGGTCAGGGGACAATCAGCCCCAGCATTTT. Its protein product is CASSLEGSGDNQPQHF.

This chain connects TRBV30 to TRBJ1-1, with 8 bases that match TRBD1. Trimming took 3 bases from V and 7 from J; bases not matched to a gene: 7. Germline V gene data show CDR1 as GTSNPN and CDR2 as SVGIG (reference sequence). The CDR3 length is 13 residues. This chain's CDR3 is CAWSHQGADEAFF. DNA of the CDR3: TGTGCCTGGAGCCACCAGGGGGCGGATGAAGCTTTCTTT.

This rearrangement joins TRBV30 to TRBJ2-6; 7 bases agree with TRBD1. The CDR3 sequence is 17 residues long. Germline assignment: CDR1 GTSNPN and CDR2 SVGIG (reference sequence). Trimming cost V 7 bases and J 0 bases; bases outside gene matches: 12. The CDR3 bases are TGTGCCTTGGCCGGGACAGTGCTAACCTCTGGGGCCAACGTCCTGACTTTC. Protein product: CALAGTVLTSGANVLTF.

This clone was recorded once. The rearrangement joins TRBV23-1 to TRBJ1-2; D gene uncertain. TRBV23-1 is placed among ORFs of uncertain function. The ends were cut back, 7 bases at V and 7 bases at J, with 4 bases in the middle. This CDR3 contains 9 residues. The CDR3 spells CASILGYTF. The CDR3 bases are TGCGCCAGCATCCTTGGCTACACCTTC.

This chain uses TRBV28 with TRBJ1-4; 7 positions agree with TRBD1. The CDR3 runs 15 residues. Unmatched junction bases numbered 9, after V lost 4 bases and J lost 7 bases. CDR1 is MDHEN, CDR2 SYDVKM, per germline. CDR3 DNA sequence: TGTGCCAGCAGTTCTTATAAGGGGGCCTCTGAAAAACTGTTTTTT. This translates into CASSSYKGASEKLFF.

V and J are TRBV5-1 and TRBJ2-3; possible D gene TRBD2, 6 bases. Trimming pared 0 bases from V and 7 bases from J, leaving 15 bases between. Germline CDR1 is SGHRS and CDR2 is YFSETQ. The CDR3 extends over 15 amino acids. CDR3 sequence (DNA): TGCGCCAGCAGCTTGGCGGCTAGCGAAGGGAATACGCAGTATTTT. The encoded protein is CASSLAASEGNTQYF. The full variable domain, completed using reference TRBV5-1 and TRBJ2-3, is KAGVTQTPRYLIKTRGQQVTLSCSPISGHRSVSWYQQTPGQGLQFLFEYFSETQRNKGNFPGRFSGRQFSNSRSEMNVSTLELGDSALYLCASSLAASEGNTQYFGPGTRLTVL.

This rearrangement joins TRBV7-8 to TRBJ2-7, with 7 bases aligning to TRBD1. Germline loops: CDR1 SGHVS, CDR2 FQNEAQ. V gave up 4 bases and J gave up 0 bases; unmatched junction bases: 12. The CDR3 loop spans 17 amino acids. Here the CDR3 reads CASSSLAGTAASYEQYF. In DNA, the CDR3 is TGTGCCAGCAGCTCGCTCGCCGGGACAGCAGCCTCCTACGAGCAGTACTTC.

The chain joins TRBV5-4 to TRBJ1-2; 8 bases are a match to TRBD1. J gave up 8 bases and V 0 bases, and 6 bases lay outside the gene matches. CDR3 length equals 14 residues. Germline lookup yields CDR1 SGHNT and CDR2 YYREEE (reference sequence). The CDR3 region has the DNA TGTGCCAGCAGCTTGGGAGCAGGGGGCCGGGGCTACACCTTC. It encodes CASSLGAGGRGYTF.

Comments on this clone: At the DNA level, this CDR3 is encoded by other sequences in the same sample as well. This chain links TRBV6-5 with TRBJ2-6; D tentatively fits TRBD1 or TRBD2 (5 bases each). Trimming took off 0 bases at V and 2 bases at J, with 8 bases between the two ends. CDR3 length: 16 amino acids. Germline CDR1 reads MNHEY; CDR2 reads SVGAGI. The CDR3 spells CASSYSRGAGANVLTF. In DNA, the CDR3 is TGTGCCAGCAGTTACTCTAGGGGAGCTGGGGCCAACGTCCTGACTTTC.

The chain's CDR3 is CAISGGTGGNEQYF. CDR3 bases: TGTGCCATCAGCGGGGGGACAGGGGGCAACGAGCAGTACTTC. This rearrangement joins TRBV10-3 to TRBJ2-7; 12 nucleotides line up with TRBD1. This CDR3 spans 14 amino acids. Trimming cost V 6 bases and J 5 bases; bases outside gene matches: 5. CDR1 and CDR2 (germline): ENHRY, SYGVKD.

The rearrangement joins TRBV2 to TRBJ1-2; the D gene is possibly TRBD1 (6 bases). Germline values: CDR1 SNHLY, CDR2 FYNNEI. The V end was cut by 9 bases, the J end by 6 bases, with 17 bases between. The CDR3 runs 13 residues. CDR3 loop: CARGGLQENGYTF. Written as DNA, the CDR3 is TGTGCCAGGGGGGGGCTCCAAGAGAATGGCTACACCTTC.

The genes are TRBV5-6 and TRBJ1-2; D is ambiguous. The CDR3 runs 14 residues. Germline CDR1 and CDR2: SGHDT and YYEEEE. V shed 0 bases and J shed 4 bases, with 10 bases lying between them. DNA for the CDR3: TGTGCCAGCAGCTTGGGAGGATGGGGCTATGGCTACACCTTC. As protein: CASSLGGWGYGYTF.

The chain has TRBV7-2 and TRBJ2-4, with a possible D match to TRBD2 (6 bases). Trimming took off 4 bases at V and 4 bases at J, with 17 bases between the two ends. Per the germline V gene, CDR1 is SGHTA and CDR2 is FQGNSA. The CDR3 is 16 residues long. Here the CDR3 reads CASSSTGTLLKNIQYF. In DNA form, the CDR3 reads TGTGCCAGCAGCTCGACGGGGACTTTACTAAAAAACATTCAGTACTTC. Full variable domain (rest looked up from reference TRBV7-2 and TRBJ2-4): GAGVSQSPSNKVTEKGKDVELRCDPISGHTALYWYRQSLGQGLEFLIYFQGNSAPDKSGLPSDRFSAERTGGSVSTLTIQRTQQEDSAVYLCASSSTGTLLKNIQYFGAGTRLSVL.

The rearrangement links TRBV5-1 to TRBJ2-1; a weak D match, TRBD2 (5 bases). The CDR3 has 14 amino acids. The ends were cut back, 0 bases at V and 5 bases at J, with 9 bases in the middle. Germline CDR1 and CDR2: SGHRS and YFSETQ. CDR3 loop: CASSLGEFDNEQFF. The CDR3 DNA reads TGCGCCAGCAGCTTGGGGGAGTTTGACAATGAGCAGTTCTTC.

This rearrangement joins TRBV5-5 to TRBJ1-6, with 9 positions matching TRBD1. Germline assignment: CDR1 SGHKS and CDR2 YYEKEE (reference sequence). This CDR3 contains 15 residues. V lost 4 bases to trimming and J lost 6 bases; unmatched junction nucleotides: 5. The CDR3 loop is CASSREGQGNSPLHF. The CDR3 coding sequence is TGTGCCAGCAGCCGCGAGGGACAGGGTAATTCACCCCTCCACTTT.

J is TRBJ2-1 and V is TRBV4-2; 13 bases agree with TRBD2. The J segment lost 9 bases and the V segment lost 2 bases, leaving 7 bases of the junction unmatched. Looked up from germline, CDR1 is LGHNA and CDR2 is YNFKEQ. The length of the CDR3 is 16 residues. The CDR3 protein is CASSQSGTSGEGEQFF. The CDR3 DNA sequence: TGTGCCAGCAGCCAATCCGGGACTAGCGGGGAGGGTGAGCAGTTCTTC.

The J gene is TRBJ1-5, the V gene TRBV28; D is uncertain. Trimming shortened V by 4 bases and J by 4 bases, and 5 bases separated the two germline ends. Per germline, CDR1 MDHEN and CDR2 SYDVKM. The CDR3 is made up of 12 amino acids. Here the CDR3 reads CASSSANQPQHF. The CDR3 DNA reads TGTGCCAGCAGTTCAGCTAATCAGCCCCAGCATTTT.